This TCR beta chain was obtained from a study of blood T cell repertoires in COVID-19. Study at large: PBMCs, B-cell-depleted T cells, or T cells provided the cDNA or gDNA that made up the material.

Original handling: Reference gene primer amplification gave estimated nucleated cell counts. Method: immunoSEQ multiplex PCR; TCRdb's copy keeps in-frame clones and lacks some. V, J and clone size reflect that table, while D and trimming were determined from the DNA. This table has 150,000 to 200,000 clones, approximately 83% appearing once. The ends lost 5 bases at V and 5 bases at J; junction bases unmatched: 7. Looked up from germline, CDR1 is MNHEY and CDR2 is SVGAGI. CDR3 length: 14 residues. Specimen: peripheral blood. This TCR was recovered from a woman aged 80 or older with active or convalescent COVID-19. This rearrangement joins TRBV6-5 to TRBJ1-1; TRBD1 matches at 8 bases. The CDR3 loop reads CASSLTGAGTEAFF. The CDR3 DNA sequence: TGTGCCAGCAGTCTGACAGGGGCAGGGACTGAAGCTTTCTTT.